These T cell receptor beta chains were read from a single sample in a study of T-cell reconstitution after alpha-beta-depleted transplantation in children. In TCRdb, the PCR reads were re-called with MiXCR into one record per CDR3 protein. The sample contains approximately 630,000 distinct CDR3 sequences, 10% to 15% of which appear only once. The sequencing used PBMCs, collected before TCRalphabeta/CD19-depleted stem cell transplant. Every receptor here comes from a girl aged 2 to 10 with congenital amegakaryocytic thrombocytopenia, due to receive a stem cell transplant. The CDR3 runs from the conserved cysteine through the conserved F or W. A D gene is named only where the DNA matches it firmly. Not every row has a clone size; where given, it reads once, few, many or a size class.

V: TRBV20-1
J: TRBJ1-2
size: -
D: -
DNA: TGCAGTGCTAGAGATTTGTCGGAGTATGGCTACACCTTC
CDR3: CSARDLSEYGYTF

V: TRBV9
J: TRBJ2-5
size: many
D: TRBD2
DNA: TGTGCCAGCAGCGTAGTGGCGGGAGAGGAGACCCAGTACTTC
CDR3: CASSVVAGEETQYF

V: TRBV20-1
J: TRBJ2-5
size: few
D: -
DNA: TGCAGTGCTAGAGAAACGGGAGTCTATGAGACCCAGTACTTC
CDR3: CSARETGVYETQYF

V: TRBV29-1
J: TRBJ2-2
size: -
D: -
DNA: TGCAGCGTTGCGGGGACGGATGAGACCGGGGAGCTGTTTTTT
CDR3: CSVAGTDETGELFF

V: TRBV5-1
J: TRBJ2-1
size: many
D: TRBD2
DNA: TGCGCCAGCAGCTCTTTAGCGGGAGGGCCGAATGAGCAGTTCTTC
CDR3: CASSSLAGGPNEQFF

V: TRBV5-6
J: TRBJ2-7
size: many
D: -
DNA: TGTGCCAGCAGCTTGGCCCGGGTCCTGATCTCCTACTACGAGCAGTACTTC
CDR3: CASSLARVLISYYEQYF

V: TRBV20-1
J: TRBJ2-2
size: -
D: -
DNA: TGCAGTGCTAGAGATCTGGGGGGAGTCCTGAACACCGGGGAGCTGTTTTTT
CDR3: CSARDLGGVLNTGELFF

V: TRBV7-9
J: TRBJ2-5
size: -
D: -
DNA: TGTGCCAGCAGCTTAAAGGGACAAGAGACCCAGTACTTC
CDR3: CASSLKGQETQYF

V: TRBV6-2/TRBV6-3
J: TRBJ2-7
size: few
D: TRBD2
DNA: TGTGCCAGCACCCCGGGGCCTAGCGGGAGTTACGAGCAGTACTTC
CDR3: CASTPGPSGSYEQYF

V: TRBV5-1
J: TRBJ2-7
size: -
D: -
DNA: TGCGCCAGCAGCTTGGCGGCGGGAAAATACGAGCAGTACTTC
CDR3: CASSLAAGKYEQYF

V: TRBV3-1
J: TRBJ1-1
size: few
D: -
DNA: TGTGCCAGCAGCCAACAGGGGTGGAACACTGAAGCTTTCTTT
CDR3: CASSQQGWNTEAFF

V: TRBV5-1
J: TRBJ1-4
size: -
D: -
DNA: TGCGCCAGCAGCTTAAGAGATGGAACTAATGAAAAACTGTTTTTT
CDR3: CASSLRDGTNEKLFF

V: TRBV6-1
J: TRBJ2-1
size: -
D: TRBD2
DNA: TGTGCCAGCATGGGACTAGGAGGCAATGAGCAGTTCTTC
CDR3: CASMGLGGNEQFF

V: TRBV20-1
J: TRBJ2-5
size: many
D: -
DNA: TGCAGTGCTAGTCGTTTTGCAGCAACGATTGGAGAGACCCAGTACTTC
CDR3: CSASRFAATIGETQYF

V: TRBV5-1
J: TRBJ1-1
size: -
D: -
DNA: TGCGCCAGCAGCCTCTCGCCTATACAGAACACTGAAGCTTTCTTT
CDR3: CASSLSPIQNTEAFF

V: TRBV24-1
J: TRBJ2-3
size: once
D: TRBD2
DNA: TGTGCCACCAGTGATTTGCTGGATAGCGGGAAGACAGATACGCAGTATTTT
CDR3: CATSDLLDSGKTDTQYF

V: TRBV20-1
J: TRBJ1-3
size: many
D: TRBD1
DNA: TGCAGTGCTAGACGGATTCAGGGGGTGGTGAACACCATATATTTT
CDR3: CSARRIQGVVNTIYF

V: TRBV9
J: TRBJ2-7
size: many
D: -
DNA: TGTGCCAGCAGCGTAGGAGGCGGGCAATCCTACGAGCAGTACTTC
CDR3: CASSVGGGQSYEQYF

V: TRBV20-1
J: TRBJ2-3
size: few
D: -
DNA: TGCAGTGGCGTTACGGCTAGAATCCGAGATACGCAGTATTTT
CDR3: CSGVTARIRDTQYF

V: TRBV24-1
J: TRBJ2-1
size: -
D: -
DNA: TGTGCCACCAGTGGACGACTAGTCCCCAATGAGCAGTTCTTC
CDR3: CATSGRLVPNEQFF

V: TRBV2
J: TRBJ2-1
size: -
D: -
DNA: TGTGCCAGCAGAGAACTAGAACGTCAGTTCTTC
CDR3: CASRELERQFF

V: TRBV20-1
J: TRBJ2-1
size: -
D: -
DNA: TGCAGTGCTACCCCCTTCGCCGCGGGTGAGCAGTTCTTC
CDR3: CSATPFAAGEQFF

V: TRBV12-3/TRBV12-4
J: TRBJ1-5
size: many
D: -
DNA: TGTGCCAGCAGGGGAAGCGATCAGCCCCAGCATTTT
CDR3: CASRGSDQPQHF

V: TRBV20-1
J: TRBJ2-7
size: few
D: -
DNA: TGCAGTGCTAGAGAGGACTGGGGCGAGCAGTACTTC
CDR3: CSAREDWGEQYF

V: TRBV5-1
J: TRBJ2-5
size: few
D: -
DNA: TGCGCCAGCAGCTTACCGGTATCGGGGTGGCAAGAGACCCAGTACTTC
CDR3: CASSLPVSGWQETQYF

V: TRBV29-1
J: TRBJ2-1
size: many
D: TRBD2
DNA: TGCAGCTTGGGACTAGGGGGTTACAATGAGCAGTTCTTC
CDR3: CSLGLGGYNEQFF

V: TRBV15
J: TRBJ2-1
size: -
D: -
DNA: TGTGCCACCAGCAGAGGGGCCTCCCAATACAATGAGCAGTTCTTC
CDR3: CATSRGASQYNEQFF

V: TRBV5-1
J: TRBJ2-6
size: -
D: -
DNA: TGCGCCAGCAGCATGGGGAACTCTGGGGCCAACGTCCTGACTTTC
CDR3: CASSMGNSGANVLTF

V: TRBV5-1
J: TRBJ2-5
size: many
D: -
DNA: TGCGCCAGCAGCTTGGGGACACAAGAGACCCAGTACTTC
CDR3: CASSLGTQETQYF

V: TRBV5-1
J: TRBJ2-3
size: many
D: -
DNA: TGCGCCAGCAGCTTGGCCGGGCCATCTTCACAAGATACGCAGTATTTT
CDR3: CASSLAGPSSQDTQYF

V: TRBV5-1
J: TRBJ2-5
size: many
D: -
DNA: TGCGCCAGCAGCTTACAAAGCGGAGTCCAAGAGACCCAGTACTTC
CDR3: CASSLQSGVQETQYF

V: TRBV27
J: TRBJ2-1
size: few
D: TRBD2
DNA: TGTGCCAGCAGTTTAGTGAGCCTAGCGGGACCCTGGCGGGAGCAGTTCTTC
CDR3: CASSLVSLAGPWREQFF

V: TRBV12-3/TRBV12-4
J: TRBJ2-1
size: few
D: -
DNA: TGTGCCAGCAGTTTCGGGGGCAGTGGTGAGCAGTTCTTC
CDR3: CASSFGGSGEQFF

V: TRBV5-1
J: TRBJ2-1
size: many
D: TRBD2
DNA: TGCGCCAGCAGCTTGGTCACGCCTAGCGGGAGCAATGAGCAGTTCTTC
CDR3: CASSLVTPSGSNEQFF

V: TRBV27
J: TRBJ2-7
size: few
D: -
DNA: TGTGCCAGCAGTTTAAGGGACTCGATGTCCTACGAGCAGTACTTC
CDR3: CASSLRDSMSYEQYF

V: TRBV20-1
J: TRBJ2-3
size: few
D: TRBD2
DNA: TGCAGTGCCAGGGGCGAACCTAGCGGGCCGATGGATACGCAGTATTTT
CDR3: CSARGEPSGPMDTQYF

V: TRBV5-1
J: TRBJ1-3
size: -
D: -
DNA: TGCGCCAGCAGCCGGGCCAACTTGGGGAGATCTGGAAACACCATATATTTT
CDR3: CASSRANLGRSGNTIYF

V: TRBV10-3
J: TRBJ2-2
size: many
D: -
DNA: TGTGCCATCAGTGTGCCGGGGCGCGCGAACACCGGGGAGCTGTTTTTT
CDR3: CAISVPGRANTGELFF

V: TRBV5-1
J: TRBJ2-3
size: many
D: -
DNA: TGCGCCAGCAGCATGGACGGGCGGGACGCAGATACGCAGTATTTT
CDR3: CASSMDGRDADTQYF

V: TRBV10-2
J: TRBJ2-3
size: many
D: TRBD2
DNA: TGCGCCAGCAGTGACAGGGTAGCGGGAGGGTCAGATACGCAGTATTTT
CDR3: CASSDRVAGGSDTQYF

V: TRBV7-9
J: TRBJ2-5
size: -
D: -
DNA: TGTGCCAGCAGCCCTAAGGCAGCGGAACAAGAGACCCAGTACTTC
CDR3: CASSPKAAEQETQYF

V: TRBV12-3/TRBV12-4
J: TRBJ2-7
size: few
D: TRBD1
DNA: TGTGCCAGCAGTTTAAGGACAGGGCTCTACGAGCAGTACTTC
CDR3: CASSLRTGLYEQYF